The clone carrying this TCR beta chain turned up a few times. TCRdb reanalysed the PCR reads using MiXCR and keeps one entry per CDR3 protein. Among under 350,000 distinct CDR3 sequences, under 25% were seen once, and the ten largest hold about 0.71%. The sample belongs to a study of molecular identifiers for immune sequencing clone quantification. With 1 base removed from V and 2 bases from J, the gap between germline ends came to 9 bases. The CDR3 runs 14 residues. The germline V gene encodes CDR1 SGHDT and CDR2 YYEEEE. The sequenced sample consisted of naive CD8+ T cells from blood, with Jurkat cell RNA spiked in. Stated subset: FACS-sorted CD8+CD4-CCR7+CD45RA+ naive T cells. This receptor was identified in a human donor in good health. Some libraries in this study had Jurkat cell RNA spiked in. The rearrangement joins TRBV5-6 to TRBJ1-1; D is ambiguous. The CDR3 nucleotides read TGTGCCAGCAGCTTGAGCAAGGTTAACACTGAAGCTTTCTTT. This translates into CASSLSKVNTEAFF.